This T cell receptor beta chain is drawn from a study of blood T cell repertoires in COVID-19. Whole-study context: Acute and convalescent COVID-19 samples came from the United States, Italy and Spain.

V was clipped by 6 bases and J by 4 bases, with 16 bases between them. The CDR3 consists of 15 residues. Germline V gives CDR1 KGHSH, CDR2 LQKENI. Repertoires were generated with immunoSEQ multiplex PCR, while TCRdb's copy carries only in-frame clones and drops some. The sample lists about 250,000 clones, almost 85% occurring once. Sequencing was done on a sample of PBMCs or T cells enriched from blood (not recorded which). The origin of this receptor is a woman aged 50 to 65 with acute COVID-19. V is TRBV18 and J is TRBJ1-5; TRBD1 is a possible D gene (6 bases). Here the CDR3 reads CASSPDRQGNQPQHF. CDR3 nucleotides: TGTGCCAGCTCCCCCGACAGGCAGGGGAATCAGCCCCAGCATTTT.